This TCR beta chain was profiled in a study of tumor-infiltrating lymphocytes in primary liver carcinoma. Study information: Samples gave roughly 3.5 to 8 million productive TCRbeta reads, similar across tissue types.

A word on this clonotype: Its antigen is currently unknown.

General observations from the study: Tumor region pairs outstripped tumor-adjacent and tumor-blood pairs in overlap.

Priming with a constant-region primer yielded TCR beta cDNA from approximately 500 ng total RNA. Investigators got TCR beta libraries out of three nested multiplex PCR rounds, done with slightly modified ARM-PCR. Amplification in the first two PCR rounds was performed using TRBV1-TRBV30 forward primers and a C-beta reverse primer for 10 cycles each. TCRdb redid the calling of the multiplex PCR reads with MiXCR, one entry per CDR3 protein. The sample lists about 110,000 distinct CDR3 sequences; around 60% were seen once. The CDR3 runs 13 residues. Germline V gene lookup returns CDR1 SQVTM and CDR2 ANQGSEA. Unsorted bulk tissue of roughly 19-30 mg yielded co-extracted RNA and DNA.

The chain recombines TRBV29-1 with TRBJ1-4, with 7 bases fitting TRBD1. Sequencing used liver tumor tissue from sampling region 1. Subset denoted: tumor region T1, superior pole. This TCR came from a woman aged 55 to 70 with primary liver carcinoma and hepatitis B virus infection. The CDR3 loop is CRAQGQIREKLFF. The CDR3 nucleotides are TGCCGCGCACAGGGACAGATCCGCGAAAAACTGTTTTTT.